This passage covers 2 T cell receptor beta chains from one sample sequenced in a study of CDR3 diversity in severe acne. In TCRdb, the PCR reads were re-called with MiXCR into one record per CDR3 protein. The sample lists tens of thousands of distinct CDR3 sequences, under 65% occurring once. Source material: blood. The source is a male donor in good health, without acne.

This clonotype was seen a few times. The chain joins TRBV12-3 or TRBV12-4 to TRBJ2-5, with D possibly TRBD2 on 5 matching bases. The CDR3 extends over 14 amino acids. The V and J ends lost 4 bases and 6 bases respectively, with 15 bases between them. CDR3 nucleotides: TGTGCCAGCAGTTCTAGCTTTGGCGAAAAGACCCAGTACTTC. It yields the protein CASSSSFGEKTQYF.

V is TRBV14 and J is TRBJ2-2; 7 nucleotides agree with TRBD2. In germline, CDR1 is SGHDN, CDR2 FVKESK. Losses at the gene ends were 6 bases for V and 1 base for J; bases not matched to a gene: 8. The CDR3 loop spans 16 amino acids. The CDR3 is CASRFGASGNTGELFF. In nucleotides, the CDR3 is TGTGCCAGCAGATTCGGGGCTAGCGGGAACACCGGGGAGCTGTTTTTT.